This TCR beta chain was sequenced during a study of T cell clonotyping in hematopoietic cell transplantation (dated by TCRdb to about 2021). Regarding the research as a whole: Pretransplant samples from recipients were collected after cytoreduction. In the study, 150 or so blood samples were gathered from 30 to 40 consecutive transplant recipients and their related donors. Patients were recruited between September 2015 and early 2017 and followed until late 2020 or death.

CDR1 and CDR2, per the germline V gene (reference sequence), are GTSNPN and SVGIG. From V the trimming removes 0 bases and from J it removes 1 base, while the gene matches leave 5 bases of the junction unaccounted for. Taken from cysteine to phenylalanine, the CDR3 has 15 residues. CDR3 DNA only is kept here, 45 bases in frame from base 1. For this clone: What this receptor recognizes is not known. No much larger clone is present one base from it, and per-base qualities are unavailable.

General conclusions and limits of the study: Sample size was limited, and cells were not sorted, so CD4 and CD8 repertoire contributions could not be separated. Overlap with donor repertoires was found for only a small fraction of recipient repertoires, with over 95% found to appear de novo at the given depth. Inverse Simpson Index values from donors and from recipients before transplant predicted broader TCR repertoire diversity after transplant. After transplant, TCR diversity in recipients dropped, and pathologically expanded clonotypes increased progressively from day 30 to day 180.

TCR beta CDR3 regions were amplified from genomic DNA with the immunoSEQ assay, a bias-controlled multiplex PCR using V- and J-specific primers. A proprietary barcode and Illumina adapter sequences were added to the CDR3 amplicons in a second PCR step. An Illumina MiSeq instrument was used to sequence the CDR3 libraries. In the original analysis: immunoSEQ Analyzer 3.0 was used for export and quality control, with R Bioconductor and Immunarch used for downstream analyses. Only productive rearrangements in the normalized downsampled data set went into calculating the repertoire metrics. In the normalized cohort, a clonotype counted as pathologically expanded if the clonotype was larger than 5 templates. The Inverse Simpson Index was used to measure repertoire diversity. The non-normalized data set was used for CMV-specificity analyses so that all clonotypes could be captured. The table was pulled from immuneACCESS by TCRdb, which kept in-frame rearrangements only. Such tables lose some clones; where checked, under half of the loss comes from unresolved V genes, and the rest has no known cause. V and J calls plus clone size are reproduced from that table; the DNA served to infer D and trimming. The sample table contains some 16,000 clones; only one count was recorded for 93% of them. 1.8% of the sample lies in the top ten.

What this sample's time point label stands for: recipient sample about 28 days before transplant, after cytoreduction. Blood from recipients was drawn about 28 days before transplant and again at days 30, 100 and 180 after transplant. Nuclei Lysis Solution was used to extract genomic DNA from fresh or cryopreserved unfractionated peripheral blood mononuclear cells. The chain was built from TRBV30 and TRBJ2-7; 8 central bases correspond to TRBD1. The sample consisted of peripheral blood mononuclear cells, taken before stem cell transplant. The clonotype comes from a man in his late teens or twenties with biphenotypic leukemia. Some clones in this sample may be carry-over from other donors' samples. The bases are TGTGCCTGGAGTGTCCCGCGGGACAGGTCCTACGAGCAGTACTTC. This is translated as CAWSVPRDRSYEQYF.